These 24 T cell receptor beta chains originate from one sample sequenced in a study of OX40 agonist ivuxolimab in advanced cancers. Receptors were amplified or captured by the immunoSEQ multiplex PCR assay. Drawn from immuneACCESS, this table holds only the in-frame rearrangements with V and J called that TCRdb kept. Clones are partly lost; checked studies trace under half to an unresolved V gene and leave the rest unexplained. Here the sample has 90,000 to 100,000 clones; 89% occur a single time. The top ten clonotypes cover around 0.34% of the sample. Source: CD4+ or CD8+ T cells sorted from blood, taken in a trial of the OX40 agonist ivuxolimab. The receptors come from an adult with an advanced solid tumor such as melanoma, head and neck, liver or kidney cancer.

V usage is TRBV5-4 and J usage is TRBJ1-4; 9 bases agree with TRBD1. V shed 4 bases, J shed 7 bases, and the junction held 8 bases outside the gene matches. In germline, CDR1 is SGHNT, CDR2 YYREEE (reference sequence). This CDR3 comprises 15 residues. The CDR3 region has the DNA TGTGCCAGCAGCACGGGACAGGGACGGGGTGAAAAACTGTTTTTT. Translated: CASSTGQGRGEKLFF.

This chain joins TRBV4-3 and TRBJ1-3; 9 bases fit TRBD1. CDR1 LGHNA and CDR2 YSLEER come from the germline V gene. The CDR3 has 17 residues. V was clipped by 0 bases and J by 0 bases; unmatched bases: 3. The CDR3 DNA reads as TGCGCCAGCAGCCAAGATTTGGGACAGGGCTCTGGAAACACCATATATTTT. The encoded protein is CASSQDLGQGSGNTIYF.

The chain employs TRBV30 and TRBJ2-5; tentative D call: TRBD1 (6 bases). Trimming shortened V by 0 bases and J by 6 bases, and 20 bases separated the two germline ends. Germline assignment: CDR1 GTSNPN and CDR2 SVGIG (reference sequence). This CDR3 comprises 16 residues. This CDR3 is CAWSVPTRRGWQTQYF. In nucleotides, the CDR3 is TGTGCCTGGAGTGTACCTACCCGAAGGGGGTGGCAGACCCAGTACTTC.

V gene TRBV10-3 combines with J gene TRBJ2-7, with D possibly being TRBD2 (5 bases). Germline CDR1 is ENHRY and CDR2 is SYGVKD. The CDR3 is 13 residues long. V was clipped by 8 bases and J by 1 base, with 12 bases between them. CDR3 nucleotides: TGTGCCATCGGAAGGGCGGGTTCCTACGAGCAGTACTTC. It specifies CAIGRAGSYEQYF.

V is TRBV7-2 and J is TRBJ1-4; TRBD1 is a possible D gene (6 bases). Deletions cut 4 bases from V and 8 bases from J, with 17 bases between. The CDR3 contains 15 residues. Germline V CDR1 and CDR2: SGHTA, FQGNSA. CDR3 DNA: TGTGCCAGCAGCTCAAACCAGGGGTTCAGGGAAAAACTGTTTTTT. It translates to CASSSNQGFREKLFF.

The chain joins TRBV5-1 to TRBJ2-1; TRBD1 or TRBD2 may be the D gene (5 bases each). V shed 3 bases and J shed 1 base, with 11 bases lying between them. Per the germline V gene, CDR1 is SGHRS and CDR2 is YFSETQ. CDR3 size: 15 residues. The DNA for the CDR3 is TGCGCCAGCAGCTGGGGGTGGGGTTCCTACAATGAGCAGTTCTTC. As protein: CASSWGWGSYNEQFF.

This sequence joins TRBV30 and TRBJ1-2; 10 nucleotides agree with TRBD1. CDR1 and CDR2 (germline): GTSNPN, SVGIG (reference sequence). The CDR3 length is 13 residues. V gave up 5 bases and J gave up 7 bases; unmatched junction bases: 7. CDR3 DNA: TGTGCCTGGGCTGGGGACAGGGGTGGTGGCTACACCTTC. Translation: CAWAGDRGGGYTF.

This chain links TRBV18 with TRBJ2-4, with D perhaps TRBD2 (6 bases). Trimming stripped 3 bases from V and 6 bases from J, with 6 bases between. The V gene's germline CDR1 is KGHSH and CDR2 LQKENI. This CDR3 has 12 residues. The DNA for the CDR3 is TGTGCCAGCTCACCGGGGGGAAACATTCAGTACTTC. It specifies CASSPGGNIQYF.

This chain connects TRBV19 to TRBJ1-5, with TRBD1 identical over 9 bases. Per germline, CDR1 LNHDA and CDR2 SQIVND (reference sequence). V lost 3 bases to trimming and J lost 0 bases; unmatched junction nucleotides: 9. The length of the CDR3 is 18 residues. The chain's CDR3 is CASSMKDRGFYSNQPQHF. Written as DNA, the CDR3 is TGTGCCAGTAGTATGAAGGACAGGGGATTTTATAGCAATCAGCCCCAGCATTTT.

This rearrangement joins TRBV4-2 to TRBJ2-3; no clear D. This CDR3 has 15 residues. V lost 2 bases to trimming and J lost 4 bases, with 13 bases between them. Germline CDR1 LGHNA, CDR2 YNFKEQ. The CDR3 sequence: CASSQHFNQADTQYF. The CDR3 DNA sequence: TGTGCCAGCAGCCAACACTTTAACCAGGCAGATACGCAGTATTTT.

This chain joins TRBV27 and TRBJ2-3, with D possibly matching TRBD1 (7 bases). Germline lookup yields CDR1 MNHEY and CDR2 SMNVEV (reference sequence). Trimming cost V 0 bases and J 6 bases, with 13 bases left between them. There are 15 residues in the CDR3. CDR3 in amino acids: CASSLSRGSGDTQYF. CDR3 in DNA: TGTGCCAGCAGTTTATCCAGGGGGAGCGGGGATACGCAGTATTTT.

V and J are TRBV27 and TRBJ2-3; D remains unclear. The V gene's germline CDR1 is MNHEY and CDR2 SMNVEV (reference sequence). Trimming removed 3 bases at V and 5 bases at J, with 9 bases between. The CDR3 is 13 residues long. The CDR3 sequence: CASSLKTGDTQYF. The CDR3 DNA sequence: TGTGCCAGCAGTTTGAAGACCGGAGATACGCAGTATTTT.

The V call is TRBV2, the J call TRBJ1-1; 7 bases are shared with TRBD1. V dropped 4 bases and J dropped 3; count of bases not matched to a gene: 11. Germline lookup yields CDR1 SNHLY and CDR2 FYNNEI. CDR3 length: 16 residues. CDR3 coding DNA: TGTGCCAGCAGTGCAAGTTTGGACAGGTTGGACACTGAAGCTTTCTTT. Its protein product is CASSASLDRLDTEAFF. The full variable domain, rest sourced from reference TRBV2 and TRBJ1-1, is EPEVTQTPSHQVTQMGQEVILRCVPISNHLYFYWYRQILGQKVEFLVSFYNNEISEKSEIFDDQFSVERPDGSNFTLKIRSTKLEDSAMYFCASSASLDRLDTEAFFGQGTRLTVV.

This CDR3 is CASSSGTSGHRSTDTQYF. CDR3 nucleotides: TGTGCCAGCAGCTCCGGGACTAGCGGACACCGTAGCACAGATACGCAGTATTTT. The V and J genes are TRBV9 and TRBJ2-3, with 11 bases fitting TRBD2. The CDR3 totals 18 residues. Trimming at V came to 4 bases and at J to 0 bases, leaving 10 bases not matched to a gene. CDR1 SGDLS and CDR2 YYNGEE come from the germline V gene. The whole variable domain, filled in from reference TRBV9 and TRBJ2-3, reads DSGVTQTPKHLITATGQRVTLRCSPRSGDLSVYWYQQSLDQGLQFLIQYYNGEERAKGNILERFSAQQFPDLHSELNLSSLELGDSALYFCASSSGTSGHRSTDTQYFGPGTRLTVL.

The DNA of the CDR3 is TGCGCCAGCAGCCGCTCGACAGGGGAGAATTCACCCCTCCACTTT. It yields the protein CASSRSTGENSPLHF. V is TRBV5-1 and J is TRBJ1-6; 8 bases are a match to TRBD1. The length of the CDR3 is 15 residues. The trim removed 4 bases at V and 7 bases at J, leaving 7 bases unmatched. The germline gives CDR1 SGHRS, CDR2 YFSETQ.

Turning to this clone: In the same sample, other DNA sequences code for this CDR3. This chain joins TRBV7-2 and TRBJ2-1, with D unresolved. The CDR3 is 15 amino acids. The germline gives CDR1 SGHTA, CDR2 FQGNSA. The germline V and J ends were trimmed by 1 base and 4 bases, with 11 bases remaining between them. CDR3 nucleotide sequence: TGTGCCAGCAGCTTAGAGCGAGGCCCATACAATGAGCAGTTCTTC. This codes for CASSLERGPYNEQFF.

The genes are TRBV7-2 and TRBJ2-5; D uncertain. The V gene lost 4 bases and the J gene lost 4 bases, with 7 bases spanning the gap. The CDR3 sequence is 12 residues long. Germline V CDR1 and CDR2: SGHTA, FQGNSA. The CDR3 here is CASSYGRETQYF. In DNA form, the CDR3 reads TGTGCCAGCAGCTACGGGCGAGAGACCCAGTACTTC. The whole variable domain, filled in from reference TRBV7-2 and TRBJ2-5, reads GAGVSQSPSNKVTEKGKDVELRCDPISGHTALYWYRQSLGQGLEFLIYFQGNSAPDKSGLPSDRFSAERTGGSVSTLTIQRTQQEDSAVYLCASSYGRETQYFGPGTRLLVL.

The chain uses TRBV28 and TRBJ2-1; a weak D match, TRBD2 (5 bases). The CDR3 has 14 residues. The V and J ends lost 3 bases and 1 base respectively, with 7 bases between them. CDR1 is MDHEN and CDR2 is SYDVKM in the germline V gene. CDR3 amino acids: CASSFGNSYNEQFF. In nucleotides, the CDR3 is TGTGCCAGCAGTTTCGGGAATTCCTACAATGAGCAGTTCTTC.

This rearrangement joins TRBV7-2 to TRBJ2-5; perhaps D is TRBD1 or TRBD2 (7 bases each). Trimming took off 7 bases at V and 4 bases at J, with 16 bases between the two ends. CDR3 length: 14 amino acids. Germline CDR1 SGHTA, CDR2 FQGNSA. Written as DNA, the CDR3 is TGTGCCAGCACCCCAGGGGGGGCCATAGAGACCCAGTACTTC. This translates into CASTPGGAIETQYF.

This clone occurred once. The sample contains more than one DNA sequence encoding this CDR3. J is TRBJ1-2 and V is TRBV5-1; 8 bases agree with TRBD1. Trimming took 4 bases from V and 4 from J; bases not matched to a gene: 6. Germline loops: CDR1 SGHRS, CDR2 YFSETQ. The CDR3 spans 14 residues. For the CDR3, the DNA is TGCGCCAGCAGCCTAGACAGGGGTGGCTATGGCTACACCTTC. Encoded protein: CASSLDRGGYGYTF.

The chain employs TRBV27 and TRBJ1-1, with 8 bases identical to TRBD1. Germline lookup yields CDR1 MNHEY and CDR2 SMNVEV (reference sequence). V lost 5 bases, J lost 3 bases, and 8 bases stayed unmatched. This CDR3 spans 15 amino acids. This CDR3 reads CASSPLDRVYTEAFF. CDR3 nucleotides: TGTGCCAGCAGTCCTCTGGACAGGGTCTACACTGAAGCTTTCTTT.

As DNA, the CDR3 is TGCGCCAGCAGCACATTAGATGGACACTCTGGCTACACCTTC. Amino acids: CASSTLDGHSGYTF. The V call is TRBV5-1, the J call TRBJ1-2, with D possibly TRBD1 on 5 matching bases. The CDR3 runs 14 residues. Germline lookup yields CDR1 SGHRS and CDR2 YFSETQ. The V gene lost 4 bases and the J gene lost 7 bases, with 17 bases spanning the gap.

The gene calls are TRBV2 and TRBJ1-5; TRBD1 agrees at 8 bases. This CDR3 contains 16 residues. CDR1 and CDR2 from the germline V gene are SNHLY and FYNNEI. Germline trimming cut 5 bases from V and 2 bases from J; bases unmatched to any gene: 8. CDR3 sequence: CASSWGAGGGNQPQHF. CDR3 in DNA: TGTGCCAGCAGTTGGGGGGCAGGGGGCGGCAATCAGCCCCAGCATTTT.

The chain joins TRBV5-1 to TRBJ2-7, with 8 bases aligning to TRBD1. CDR1 and CDR2 (germline): SGHRS, YFSETQ. Trimming removed 0 bases from V and 5 bases from J; junction bases left unmatched: 10. This CDR3 is 16 amino acids long. CDR3 DNA sequence: TGCGCCAGCAGCTTGGCCACTTCCGACAGGGGTGACGAGCAGTACTTC. Amino acid sequence: CASSLATSDRGDEQYF. The whole variable domain, remainder taken from reference TRBV5-1 and TRBJ2-7, is KAGVTQTPRYLIKTRGQQVTLSCSPISGHRSVSWYQQTPGQGLQFLFEYFSETQRNKGNFPGRFSGRQFSNSRSEMNVSTLELGDSALYLCASSLATSDRGDEQYFGPGTRLTVT.